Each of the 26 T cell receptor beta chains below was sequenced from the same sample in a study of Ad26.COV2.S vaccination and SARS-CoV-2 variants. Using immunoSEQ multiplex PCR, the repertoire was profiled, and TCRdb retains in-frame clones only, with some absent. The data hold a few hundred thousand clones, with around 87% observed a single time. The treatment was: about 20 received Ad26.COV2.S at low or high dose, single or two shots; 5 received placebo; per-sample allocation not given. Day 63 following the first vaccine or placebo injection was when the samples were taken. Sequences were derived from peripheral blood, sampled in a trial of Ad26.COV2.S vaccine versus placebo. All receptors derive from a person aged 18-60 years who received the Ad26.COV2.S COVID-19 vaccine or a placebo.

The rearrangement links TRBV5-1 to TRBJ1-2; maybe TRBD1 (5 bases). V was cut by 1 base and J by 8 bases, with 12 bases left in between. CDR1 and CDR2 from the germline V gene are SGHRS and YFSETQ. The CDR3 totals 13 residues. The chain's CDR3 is CASSLRDLWGYTF. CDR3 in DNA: TGCGCCAGCAGCTTGAGGGACCTTTGGGGCTACACCTTC.

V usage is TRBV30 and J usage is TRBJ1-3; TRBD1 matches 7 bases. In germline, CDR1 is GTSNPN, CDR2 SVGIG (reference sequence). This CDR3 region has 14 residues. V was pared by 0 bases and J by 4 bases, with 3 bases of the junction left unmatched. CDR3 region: CAWSVKGAGNTIYF. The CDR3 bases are TGTGCCTGGAGTGTGAAGGGGGCGGGAAACACCATATATTTT.

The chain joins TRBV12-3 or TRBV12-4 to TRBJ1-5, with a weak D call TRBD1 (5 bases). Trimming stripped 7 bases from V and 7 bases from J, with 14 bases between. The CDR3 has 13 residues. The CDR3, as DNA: TGTGCCAGCAACCCAGGGTCAGGGCAGCCCCAGCATTTT. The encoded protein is CASNPGSGQPQHF.

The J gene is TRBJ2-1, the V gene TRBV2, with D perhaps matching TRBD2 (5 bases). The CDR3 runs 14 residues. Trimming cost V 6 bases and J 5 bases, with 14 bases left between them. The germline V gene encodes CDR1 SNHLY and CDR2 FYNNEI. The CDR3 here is CASRRGFIHNEQFF. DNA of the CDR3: TGTGCCAGCAGAAGAGGGTTTATACACAATGAGCAGTTCTTC.

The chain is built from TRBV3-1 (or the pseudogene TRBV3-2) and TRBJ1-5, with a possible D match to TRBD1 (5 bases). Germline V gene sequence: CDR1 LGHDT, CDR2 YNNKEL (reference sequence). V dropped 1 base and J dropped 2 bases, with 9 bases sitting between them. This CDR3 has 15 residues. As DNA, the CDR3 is TGTGCCAGCAGCCAAGCGTTAGGGGGCAATCAGCCCCAGCATTTT. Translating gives CASSQALGGNQPQHF.

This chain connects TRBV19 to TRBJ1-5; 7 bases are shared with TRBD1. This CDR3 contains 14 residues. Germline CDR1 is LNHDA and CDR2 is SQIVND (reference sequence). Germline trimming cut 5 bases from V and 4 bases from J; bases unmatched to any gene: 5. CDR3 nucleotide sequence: TGTGCCAGTAGTGGGACAGTATTTAATCAGCCCCAGCATTTT. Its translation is CASSGTVFNQPQHF.

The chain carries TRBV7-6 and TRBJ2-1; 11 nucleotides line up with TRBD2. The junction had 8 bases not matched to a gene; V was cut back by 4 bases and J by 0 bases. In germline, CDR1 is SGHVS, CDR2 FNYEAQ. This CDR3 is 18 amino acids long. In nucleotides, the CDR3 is TGTGCCAGCAGCTCGGTTAGCGGGGGGGCGGCCTCCTACAATGAGCAGTTCTTC. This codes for CASSSVSGGAASYNEQFF.

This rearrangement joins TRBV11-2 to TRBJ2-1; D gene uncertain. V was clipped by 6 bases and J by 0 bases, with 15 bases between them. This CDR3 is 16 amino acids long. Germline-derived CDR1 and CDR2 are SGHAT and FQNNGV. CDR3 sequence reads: CASRVEGLSSYNEQFF. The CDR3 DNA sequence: TGTGCCAGCAGAGTTGAAGGCTTAAGCTCCTACAATGAGCAGTTCTTC. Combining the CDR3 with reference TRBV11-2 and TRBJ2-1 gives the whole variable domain EAGVAQSPRYKIIEKRQSVAFWCNPISGHATLYWYQQILGQGPKLLIQFQNNGVVDDSQLPKDRFSAERLKGVDSTLKIQPAKLEDSAVYLCASRVEGLSSYNEQFFGPGTRLTVL.

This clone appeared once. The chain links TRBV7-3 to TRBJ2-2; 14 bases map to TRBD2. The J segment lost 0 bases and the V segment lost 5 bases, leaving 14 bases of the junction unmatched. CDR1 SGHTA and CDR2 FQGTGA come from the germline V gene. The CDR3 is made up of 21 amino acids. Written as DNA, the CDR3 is TGTGCCAGCAGCCTTCGGTGGACTAGCGGGGGGTTCCACGCGAACACCGGGGAGCTGTTTTTT. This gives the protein CASSLRWTSGGFHANTGELFF.

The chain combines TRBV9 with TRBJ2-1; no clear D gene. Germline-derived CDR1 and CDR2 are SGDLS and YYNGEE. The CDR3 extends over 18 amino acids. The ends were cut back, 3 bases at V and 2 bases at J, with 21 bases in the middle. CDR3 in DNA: TGTGCCAGCAGCGGAGCGCAGAAAGGGATTGAGCCCTACAATGAGCAGTTCTTC. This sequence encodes CASSGAQKGIEPYNEQFF.

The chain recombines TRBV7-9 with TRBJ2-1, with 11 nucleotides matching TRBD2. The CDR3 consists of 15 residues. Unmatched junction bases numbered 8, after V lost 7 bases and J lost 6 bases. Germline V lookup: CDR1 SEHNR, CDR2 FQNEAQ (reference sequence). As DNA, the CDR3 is TGTGCCAGCAAACGACTAGCGGGAATAGGCAATGAGCAGTTCTTC. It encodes CASKRLAGIGNEQFF.

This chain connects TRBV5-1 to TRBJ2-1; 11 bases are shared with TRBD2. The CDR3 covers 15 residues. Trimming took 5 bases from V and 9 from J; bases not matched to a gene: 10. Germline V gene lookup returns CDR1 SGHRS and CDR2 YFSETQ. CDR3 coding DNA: TGCGCCAGCAGTTCCCAGGTAGCGGGGGGGCTTGAGCAGTTCTTC. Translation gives CASSSQVAGGLEQFF.

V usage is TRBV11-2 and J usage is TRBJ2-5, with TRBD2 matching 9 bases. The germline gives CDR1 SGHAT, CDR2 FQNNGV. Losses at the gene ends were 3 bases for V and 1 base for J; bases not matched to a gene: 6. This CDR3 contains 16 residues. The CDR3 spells CASSFVAAGGQETQYF. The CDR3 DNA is TGTGCCAGCAGCTTCGTAGCAGCGGGGGGCCAAGAGACCCAGTACTTC.

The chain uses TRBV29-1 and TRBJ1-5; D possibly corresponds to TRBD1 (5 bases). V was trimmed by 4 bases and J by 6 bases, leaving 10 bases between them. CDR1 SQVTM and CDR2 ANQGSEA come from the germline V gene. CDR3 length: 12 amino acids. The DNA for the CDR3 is TGCAGCGTTGGGGACGTTGGTCAGCCCCAGCATTTT. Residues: CSVGDVGQPQHF.

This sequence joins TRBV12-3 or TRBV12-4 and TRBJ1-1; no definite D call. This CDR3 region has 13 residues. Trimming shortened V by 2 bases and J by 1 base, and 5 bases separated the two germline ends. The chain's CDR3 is CASSLMGNTEAFF. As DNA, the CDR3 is TGTGCCAGCAGTTTAATGGGGAACACTGAAGCTTTCTTT.

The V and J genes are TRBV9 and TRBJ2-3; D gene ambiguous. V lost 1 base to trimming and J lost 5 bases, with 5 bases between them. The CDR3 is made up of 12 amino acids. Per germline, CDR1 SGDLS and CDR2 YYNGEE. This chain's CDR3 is CASSVHRDTQYF. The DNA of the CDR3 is TGTGCCAGCAGCGTACACCGAGATACGCAGTATTTT. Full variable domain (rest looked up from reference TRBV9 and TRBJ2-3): DSGVTQTPKHLITATGQRVTLRCSPRSGDLSVYWYQQSLDQGLQFLIQYYNGEERAKGNILERFSAQQFPDLHSELNLSSLELGDSALYFCASSVHRDTQYFGPGTRLTVL.

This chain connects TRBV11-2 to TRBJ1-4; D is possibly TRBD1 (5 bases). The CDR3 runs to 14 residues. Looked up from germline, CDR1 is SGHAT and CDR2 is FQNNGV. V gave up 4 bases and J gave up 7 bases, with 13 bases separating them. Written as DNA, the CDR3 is TGTGCCAGCAGCTATGGGGGGAAAACTGAAAAACTGTTTTTT. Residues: CASSYGGKTEKLFF.

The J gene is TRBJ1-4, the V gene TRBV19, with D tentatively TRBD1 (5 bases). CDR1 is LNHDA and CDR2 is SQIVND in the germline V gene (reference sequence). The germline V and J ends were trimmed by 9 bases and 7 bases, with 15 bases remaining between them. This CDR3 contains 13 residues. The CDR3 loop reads CASTNRQSEKLFF. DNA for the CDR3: TGTGCCAGCACCAACCGACAGAGTGAAAAACTGTTTTTT. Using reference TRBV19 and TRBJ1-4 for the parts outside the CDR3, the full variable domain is DGGITQSPKYLFRKEGQNVTLSCEQNLNHDAMYWYRQDPGQGLRLIYYSQIVNDFQKGDIAEGYSVSREKKESFPLTVTSAQKNPTAFYLCASTNRQSEKLFFGSGTQLSVL.

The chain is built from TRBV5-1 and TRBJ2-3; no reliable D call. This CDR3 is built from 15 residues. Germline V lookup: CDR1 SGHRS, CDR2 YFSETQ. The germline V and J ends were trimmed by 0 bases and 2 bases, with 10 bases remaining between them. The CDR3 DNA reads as TGCGCCAGCAGCTTGGGGTCGGGTATCACAGATACGCAGTATTTT. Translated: CASSLGSGITDTQYF.

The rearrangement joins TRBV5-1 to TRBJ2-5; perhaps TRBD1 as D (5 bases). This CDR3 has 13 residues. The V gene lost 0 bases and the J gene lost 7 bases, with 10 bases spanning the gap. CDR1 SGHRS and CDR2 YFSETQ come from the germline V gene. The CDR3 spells CASSLEGSGTQYF. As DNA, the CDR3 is TGCGCCAGCAGCTTGGAGGGGTCGGGGACCCAGTACTTC.

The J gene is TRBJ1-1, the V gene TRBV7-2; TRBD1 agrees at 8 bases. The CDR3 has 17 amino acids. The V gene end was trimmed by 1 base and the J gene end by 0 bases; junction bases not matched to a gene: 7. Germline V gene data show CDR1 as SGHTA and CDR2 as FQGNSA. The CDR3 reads CASSLGKTGAMNTEAFF. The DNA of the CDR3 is TGTGCCAGCAGCTTAGGAAAGACAGGGGCGATGAACACTGAAGCTTTCTTT.

CDR3 in DNA: TGTGCCACCAGTGACATGGGCAGGGGACGATTGCTTCAGCCCCAGCATTTT. Its translation is CATSDMGRGRLLQPQHF. This chain connects TRBV24-1 to TRBJ1-5; a possible D gene is TRBD1 (6 bases). The V end lost 4 bases, the J end lost 6 bases, and 21 bases lay between the germline ends. Germline V lookup: CDR1 KGHDR, CDR2 SFDVKD. The CDR3 consists of 17 residues.

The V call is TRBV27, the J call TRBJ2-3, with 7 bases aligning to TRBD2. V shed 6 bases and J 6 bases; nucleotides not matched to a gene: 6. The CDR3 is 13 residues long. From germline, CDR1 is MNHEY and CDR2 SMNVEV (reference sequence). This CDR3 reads CASRAGVDDTQYF. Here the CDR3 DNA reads TGTGCCAGCAGGGCGGGGGTGGATGATACGCAGTATTTT.

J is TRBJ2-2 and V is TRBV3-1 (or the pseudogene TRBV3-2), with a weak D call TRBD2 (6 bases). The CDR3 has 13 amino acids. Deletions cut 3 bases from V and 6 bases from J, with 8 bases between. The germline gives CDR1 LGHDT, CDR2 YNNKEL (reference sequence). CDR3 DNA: TGTGCCAGCAGCCAGCGGGGTGCCGGGGAGCTGTTTTTT. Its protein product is CASSQRGAGELFF.

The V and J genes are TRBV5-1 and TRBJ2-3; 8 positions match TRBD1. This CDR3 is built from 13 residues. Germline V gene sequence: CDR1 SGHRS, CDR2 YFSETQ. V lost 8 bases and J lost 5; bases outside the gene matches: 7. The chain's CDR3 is CASATGAEDTQYF. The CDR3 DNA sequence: TGCGCCAGTGCGACAGGGGCTGAAGATACGCAGTATTTT.

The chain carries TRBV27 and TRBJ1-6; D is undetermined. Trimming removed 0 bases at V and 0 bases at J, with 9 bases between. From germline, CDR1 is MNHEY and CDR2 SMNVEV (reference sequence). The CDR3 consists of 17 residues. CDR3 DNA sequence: TGTGCCAGCAGTTTATCCGGCCCCAGCTCCTATAATTCACCCCTCCACTTT. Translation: CASSLSGPSSYNSPLHF.